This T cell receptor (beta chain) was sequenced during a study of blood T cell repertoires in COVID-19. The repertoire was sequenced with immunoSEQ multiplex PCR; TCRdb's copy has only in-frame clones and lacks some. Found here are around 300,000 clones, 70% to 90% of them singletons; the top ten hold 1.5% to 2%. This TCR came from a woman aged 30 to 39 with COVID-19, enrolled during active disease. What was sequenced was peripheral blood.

The CDR3: CSVGTGGYSNQPQHF. The CDR3 DNA is TGCAGCGTGGGGACAGGGGGATATAGCAATCAGCCCCAGCATTTT. The chain joins TRBV29-1 to TRBJ1-5, with 11 bases lining up with TRBD1. The CDR3 runs 15 residues. The ends lost 6 bases at V and 0 bases at J; junction bases unmatched: 4. CDR1 and CDR2 (germline): SQVTM, ANQGSEA.